The rows below give T cell receptor beta chains drawn from one sample of a study of blood T cell repertoires in COVID-19. Repertoires were generated with immunoSEQ multiplex PCR, while TCRdb's copy carries only in-frame clones and drops some. This repertoire shows more than 70,000 clones, roughly 90% found once; its top ten account for about 9%. The sample comprised peripheral blood. Receptors originate from a human donor in a cohort sampled during active COVID-19. Both conserved end residues are part of each CDR3. A D gene is named only where the DNA matches it firmly. Expanded clones get a size class; other rows say once, few or many, or leave the size out.

d_call j_call v_call clone_size cdr3_aa cdr3_nt
TRBD1 TRBJ1-6 TRBV19 NA CASSSGAGRQGGNSPLHF TGTGCCAGTAGTTCCGGTGCTGGTAGACAGGGGGGCAATTCACCCCTCCACTTT
TRBD2 TRBJ2-2 TRBV19 once CASSPARGGIAVTGELFF TGTGCCAGTAGCCCAGCCCGCGGGGGAATCGCGGTCACCGGGGAGCTGTTTTTT
NA TRBJ2-7 TRBV7-9 NA CASSLGRGSYEQYF TGTGCCAGCAGCTTAGGCAGGGGCTCCTACGAGCAGTACTTC
TRBD1 TRBJ1-4 TRBV27 NA CASSARQGASINEKLFF TGTGCCAGCAGTGCGCGACAGGGGGCATCGATTAATGAAAAACTGTTTTTT
TRBD1 TRBJ1-2 TRBV12-5 NA CASERTGGFGYTF TGTGCTAGTGAACGGACAGGGGGCTTTGGCTACACCTTC
NA TRBJ1-5 TRBV2 NA CASSEGGHGRHF TGTGCCAGCAGTGAAGGGGGACATGGTAGGCATTTT
TRBD1 TRBJ1-2 TRBV6-5 few CASSPGQGARGYTF TGTGCCAGCAGCCCAGGACAGGGGGCCAGGGGCTACACCTTC
NA TRBJ2-1 TRBV5-1 once CASSAEREQFF TGCGCCAGCAGTGCGGAGCGGGAGCAGTTCTTC
TRBD1 TRBJ1-2 TRBV6-5 NA CASSYSEQGAYGYTF TGTGCCAGCAGTTACTCGGAACAGGGGGCTTATGGCTACACCTTC
NA TRBJ1-1 TRBV3-1/TRBV3-2 NA CASRAGTQNTEAFF TGTGCCAGCAGGGCGGGGACGCAGAACACTGAAGCTTTCTTT
TRBD1 TRBJ2-7 TRBV11-2 NA CASMGQGSRDEQYF TGTGCCAGCATGGGACAGGGGTCGCGCGATGAGCAGTACTTC
NA TRBJ2-3 TRBV15 NA CATSRDSGTFSTDTQYF TGTGCCACCAGCAGAGATTCAGGGACATTTAGCACAGATACGCAGTATTTT
TRBD2 TRBJ2-1 TRBV7-8 once CASSLGGSGSFNEQFF TGTGCCAGCAGCTTAGGAGGTAGCGGGAGTTTTAATGAGCAGTTCTTC
TRBD1 TRBJ2-5 TRBV3-1/TRBV3-2 NA CASSQGTGQETQYF TGTGCCAGCAGCCAAGGGACAGGCCAAGAGACCCAGTACTTC
NA TRBJ1-4 TRBV5-1 NA CASSSATNEKLFF TGCGCCAGCAGCAGTGCGACTAATGAAAAACTGTTTTTT
TRBD2 TRBJ2-3 TRBV7-2 NA CASSRSGGLTDTQYF TGTGCCAGCAGCCGTAGCGGGGGCCTCACAGATACGCAGTATTTT
NA TRBJ2-1 TRBV9 few CASSPTAYNEQFF TGTGCCAGCAGCCCCACAGCCTACAATGAGCAGTTCTTC
NA TRBJ2-1 TRBV5-1 NA CASSLSSKSTQNEQFF TGCGCCAGCAGCTTGTCCTCCAAAAGTACACAGAATGAGCAGTTCTTC
TRBD2 TRBJ2-1 TRBV5-6 NA CASSFWAGGDNEQFF TGTGCCAGCAGCTTCTGGGCGGGAGGCGACAATGAGCAGTTCTTC
NA TRBJ2-2 TRBV29-1 NA CSVDRGSGELFF TGCAGCGTGGACCGGGGGTCCGGGGAGCTGTTTTTT
TRBD1 TRBJ1-3 TRBV11-2 NA CASSPDRSSGNTIYF TGTGCCAGCAGCCCGGACAGGAGCTCTGGAAACACCATATATTTT
NA TRBJ1-5 TRBV27 NA CASSLRRGSNQPQHF TGTGCCAGCAGTTTGCGGCGGGGGAGCAATCAGCCCCAGCATTTT
TRBD2 TRBJ2-3 TRBV6-2/TRBV6-3 NA CASSDPGLAGKTGTDTQYF TGTGCCAGCAGTGACCCGGGACTAGCGGGGAAGACAGGCACAGATACGCAGTATTTT
NA TRBJ2-1 TRBV11-2 NA CASSLDLPSNEQFF TGTGCCAGCAGCTTAGATCTACCCTCGAATGAGCAGTTCTTC
NA TRBJ2-1 TRBV21-1 NA CASSNRVLAGGYNEQFF TGTGCCAGCAGCAATCGGGTCCTAGCGGGAGGTTACAATGAGCAGTTCTTC
TRBD1 TRBJ2-2 TRBV11-2 NA CASSYSGGTGELFF TGTGCCAGCAGCTACTCAGGGGGCACCGGGGAGCTGTTTTTT
TRBD1 TRBJ1-1 TRBV12-5 NA CASGLVRDFQGARSEAFF TGTGCTAGTGGTTTGGTACGAGACTTTCAGGGGGCGAGAAGTGAAGCTTTCTTT
NA TRBJ2-3 TRBV29-1 NA CSVGVYRTDTQYF TGCAGCGTTGGTGTCTATCGCACAGATACGCAGTATTTT
TRBD2 TRBJ2-3 TRBV5-1 NA CASSLVGLAGGGDTQYF TGCGCCAGCAGCCTCGTCGGACTAGCGGGGGGCGGGGATACGCAGTATTTT
NA TRBJ1-1 TRBV19 NA CASSYYREAFF TGTGCCAGTAGTTACTACCGTGAAGCTTTCTTT
TRBD2 TRBJ2-3 TRBV19 NA CARTRTSGSSGTDTQYF TGTGCCCGTACACGGACTAGCGGGAGCTCCGGCACAGATACGCAGTATTTT
TRBD1 TRBJ1-1 TRBV5-1 once CASSGWTGDTEAFF TGCGCCAGCAGTGGTTGGACAGGGGACACTGAAGCTTTCTTT
NA TRBJ1-1 TRBV7-8 NA CASSLSPGGAVNTEAFF TGTGCCAGCAGCTTATCACCCGGGGGGGCTGTGAACACTGAAGCTTTCTTT
TRBD1 TRBJ2-7 TRBV11-1 NA CASSSGDRGTYEQYF TGTGCCAGCAGCTCCGGGGACAGGGGAACCTACGAGCAGTACTTC
TRBD1 TRBJ2-1 TRBV28 once CASRLRQGKQFF TGTGCCAGCAGGCTTCGACAGGGGAAGCAGTTCTTC
NA TRBJ1-1 TRBV18 NA CASSPPILGANTEAFF TGTGCCAGCTCACCACCGATTTTGGGGGCCAACACTGAAGCTTTCTTT
TRBD1 TRBJ2-1 TRBV27 NA CASTFTGQGVRSEQFF TGTGCCAGCACCTTTACGGGGCAGGGGGTTAGGAGTGAGCAGTTCTTC
TRBD2 TRBJ2-7 TRBV5-8 NA CADSGGGTVYEQYF TGTGCCGACAGCGGGGGAGGGACCGTATACGAGCAGTACTTC
NA TRBJ1-2 TRBV3-1/TRBV3-2 NA CASRGGMNYGYTF TGTGCCAGCAGGGGGGGGATGAACTATGGCTACACCTTC
NA TRBJ1-2 TRBV4-1 NA CASSQLRQQEGYTF TGCGCCAGCAGCCAATTACGGCAGCAGGAAGGCTACACCTTC
TRBD2 TRBJ2-5 TRBV7-9 NA CASSFTSGGAVVETQYF TGTGCCAGCAGCTTTACTAGCGGGGGGGCAGTGGTGGAGACCCAGTACTTC
TRBD1 TRBJ1-5 TRBV30 NA CAWSPGQGAQINQPQHF TGTGCCTGGAGCCCGGGACAGGGGGCACAGATCAATCAGCCCCAGCATTTT
TRBD1 TRBJ1-1 TRBV3-1/TRBV3-2 few CASSQVLGQVITFF TGTGCCAGCAGCCAAGTGTTAGGACAGGTGATAACTTTCTTT
TRBD1 TRBJ1-1 TRBV11-3 NA CASSLDGGQGTEAFF TGTGCCAGCAGCTTAGATGGCGGACAGGGCACTGAAGCTTTCTTT
NA TRBJ2-7 TRBV12-5 NA CASGLDPHTYEQYF TGTGCTAGTGGTTTGGATCCTCACACCTACGAGCAGTACTTC
NA TRBJ1-1 TRBV5-1 NA CASSLQGNTEAFF TGCGCCAGCAGCTTGCAGGGGAACACTGAAGCTTTCTTT
NA TRBJ2-7 TRBV28 NA CASTILSDGEQYF TGTGCCAGCACTATCCTATCTGATGGCGAGCAGTACTTC
TRBD2 TRBJ2-3 TRBV2 NA CASTYASGRAADTQYF TGTGCCAGCACCTATGCTAGCGGGAGGGCAGCAGATACGCAGTATTTT
NA TRBJ1-1 TRBV5-1 once CASSQKQGNTEAFF TGCGCCAGCAGCCAGAAACAGGGGAACACTGAAGCTTTCTTT
NA TRBJ2-7 TRBV10-3 NA CATGTLTYEQYF TGTGCCACCGGGACACTAACCTACGAGCAGTACTTC